This T cell receptor (beta chain) was found in a study of blood T cell repertoires in COVID-19. Overall study context: COVID-19 samples, acute and convalescent, were from the United States, Italy and Spain. Nucleic acid was either cDNA or gDNA, and it came from T cells, B-cell-depleted T cells, or PBMCs.

TCRdb's table, derived via immunoSEQ multiplex PCR, lists solely in-frame clones and lacks some. The sample contains about 120,000 clones, about 83% of which appear only once. Germline V gene data show CDR1 as SGHRS and CDR2 as YFSETQ. V dropped 4 bases and J dropped 8 bases, with 18 bases sitting between them. CDR3 length equals 15 residues. This clone has just one count. This receptor was taken from a man at least 80 years old with active or convalescent COVID-19. The rearrangement uses TRBV5-1 and TRBJ1-4; D perhaps matches TRBD1 (5 bases). Sample: peripheral blood. The CDR3 DNA follows: TGCGCCAGCAGCAGCGGGACGGCCGAAGAAGAAAAACTGTTTTTT. This sequence encodes CASSSGTAEEEKLFF. The full variable domain, with the rest looked up from reference TRBV5-1 and TRBJ1-4, is KAGVTQTPRYLIKTRGQQVTLSCSPISGHRSVSWYQQTPGQGLQFLFEYFSETQRNKGNFPGRFSGRQFSNSRSEMNVSTLELGDSALYLCASSSGTAEEEKLFFGSGTQLSVL.